These 30 T cell receptor beta chains were all obtained from the same sample, sequenced in a study of blood T cells in healthy people across ages. Alongside a J-beta primer mix, a sample-barcoded 5' primer served in a second PCR lasting about 6 to 11 cycles. MiXCR was run by TCRdb on the 5' RACE reads, yielding one entry per CDR3 protein. The table has some 640,000 distinct CDR3 sequences, approximately 49% seen once. The sample consisted of blood. Receptors were obtained from a woman aged 55-75 years in good health.

This clonotype was counted only a few times. The chain links TRBV29-1 to TRBJ2-3, with a possible D match to TRBD2 (6 bases). The CDR3 loop spans 16 amino acids. V was shortened by 1 base and J by 2 bases, with 16 bases between the two germline ends. CDR1 and CDR2 (germline): SQVTM, ANQGSEA. The CDR3 nucleotides read TGCAGCGTTGAAGGGGGAGCGGGTGCTTTCACAGATACGCAGTATTTT. Its translation: CSVEGGAGAFTDTQYF.

In its sample, this clonotype was seen many times. This chain links TRBV29-1 with TRBJ2-1; D remains ambiguous. V gave up 7 bases and J gave up 7 bases, with 17 bases separating them. The CDR3 contains 13 residues. Looked up from germline, CDR1 is SQVTM and CDR2 is ANQGSEA. The CDR3 loop is CSASAVLGNEQFF. The CDR3, as DNA: TGCAGCGCTTCCGCGGTCCTAGGAAATGAGCAGTTCTTC.

V usage is TRBV3-1 and J usage is TRBJ1-4; D ambiguous. The length of the CDR3 is 14 residues. CDR1 is LGHDT, CDR2 YNNKEL, per germline (reference sequence). V was trimmed by 5 bases and J by 6 bases, leaving 13 bases between them. The CDR3 DNA sequence: TGTGCCAGCAGCAATGGACGATCCGATGAAAAACTGTTTTTT. Protein product: CASSNGRSDEKLFF.

This clonotype was counted only a few times. The V call is TRBV4-3, the J call TRBJ2-3; TRBD1 or TRBD2 may be the D gene (5 bases each). CDR3 length equals 16 residues. The V end was cut by 0 bases, the J end by 1 base, with 11 bases between. The V gene's germline CDR1 is LGHNA and CDR2 YSLEER. This CDR3 reads CASSQEAGDRTDTQYF. As DNA, the CDR3 is TGCGCCAGCAGCCAAGAGGCCGGGGACCGCACAGATACGCAGTATTTT.

The rearrangement links TRBV29-1 to TRBJ2-1, with 12 bases identical to TRBD1. The CDR3 loop spans 18 amino acids. Germline lookup yields CDR1 SQVTM and CDR2 ANQGSEA. V dropped 3 bases and J dropped 5; count of bases not matched to a gene: 14. DNA for the CDR3: TGCAGCGTTGAGGGGACAGGGGGCTTAGCGGGAGGAAACAATGAGCAGTTCTTC. Its protein product is CSVEGTGGLAGGNNEQFF.

The CDR3 spells CASRGTGSTEAFF. Here the CDR3 DNA reads TGTGCCAGCAGAGGTACAGGGTCTACTGAAGCTTTCTTT. The rearrangement links TRBV2 to TRBJ1-1; D possibly corresponds to TRBD1 (6 bases). The CDR3 is 13 residues long. CDR1 SNHLY and CDR2 FYNNEI come from the germline V gene. Trimming took 6 bases from V and 5 from J, leaving 13 bases between them.

V gene TRBV10-3 combines with J gene TRBJ2-5; D gene ambiguous. Germline lookup yields CDR1 ENHRY and CDR2 SYGVKD. CDR3 length: 13 amino acids. The ends were cut back, 3 bases at V and 0 bases at J, with 5 bases in the middle. The CDR3 spells CAISDDYQETQYF. The CDR3 coding sequence is TGTGCCATCAGTGATGACTACCAAGAGACCCAGTACTTC.

This clonotype was recorded a few times. The genes are TRBV10-3 and TRBJ1-2; 10 bases line up with TRBD1. Germline V lookup: CDR1 ENHRY, CDR2 SYGVKD. With V trimmed by 10 bases and J by 0 bases, 8 bases remained unmatched. The CDR3 has 15 residues. This CDR3 is CASGTGDTTNYGYTF. In DNA form, the CDR3 reads TGTGCCAGTGGGACAGGGGATACCACTAACTATGGCTACACCTTC.

The chain uses TRBV15 and TRBJ2-6; D perhaps matches TRBD1 (5 bases). The CDR3 spans 16 residues. V lost 8 bases, J lost 0 bases, and 14 bases lay in between. CDR1 is LNHNV and CDR2 is YYDKDF in the germline V gene (reference sequence). This CDR3 reads CATGAGIYSGANVLTF. The CDR3 region has the DNA TGTGCCACCGGGGCAGGGATTTACTCTGGGGCCAACGTCCTGACTTTC.

This clonotype was detected a few times. The chain couples TRBV6-5 to TRBJ1-2; D unclear. The CDR3 runs 14 residues. Looked up from germline, CDR1 is MNHEY and CDR2 is SVGAGI. Trimming pared 4 bases from V and 2 bases from J, leaving 11 bases between. This CDR3 is CASSSDTWNYGYTF. CDR3 bases: TGTGCCAGCAGTTCCGACACCTGGAACTATGGCTACACCTTC.

This chain's CDR3 is CAISEGTGELFF. Written as DNA, the CDR3 is TGTGCCATCAGTGAAGGAACCGGGGAGCTGTTTTTT. The rearrangement links TRBV10-3 to TRBJ2-2; D not certain. The CDR3 spans 12 residues. Looked up from germline, CDR1 is ENHRY and CDR2 is SYGVKD. V was shortened by 3 bases and J by 5 bases, with 4 bases between the two germline ends.

The genes are TRBV4-3 and TRBJ2-3, with D perhaps given as TRBD1 or TRBD2 (5 bases each). Germline V gene lookup returns CDR1 LGHNA and CDR2 YSLEER. With 0 bases removed from V and 4 bases from J, the gap between germline ends came to 17 bases. This CDR3 is built from 17 residues. The CDR3 sequence: CASSQEGGVGPPDTQYF. The CDR3 nucleotides read TGCGCCAGCAGCCAAGAAGGAGGAGTGGGGCCCCCAGATACGCAGTATTTT.

The chain is built from TRBV4-3 and TRBJ1-4, with TRBD1 identical over 7 bases. V lost 1 base to trimming and J lost 3 bases; unmatched junction nucleotides: 8. CDR1 is LGHNA and CDR2 is YSLEER in the germline V gene. The CDR3 has 17 amino acids. CDR3 in amino acids: CASSQGGGGIANEKLFF. The CDR3 DNA reads as TGCGCCAGCAGCCAAGGAGGAGGGGGCATAGCTAATGAAAAACTGTTTTTT.

This clonotype was counted a single time. The chain links TRBV5-1 to TRBJ2-3; D may correspond to TRBD1 or TRBD2 (5 bases each). V dropped 0 bases and J dropped 4 bases, with 9 bases sitting between them. The CDR3 contains 14 residues. Germline V CDR1 and CDR2: SGHRS, YFSETQ. The CDR3 reads CASSLEGPSDTQYF. In nucleotides, the CDR3 is TGCGCCAGCAGCTTGGAGGGACCGTCAGATACGCAGTATTTT. The complete variable domain, with remaining parts taken from reference TRBV5-1 and TRBJ2-3, reads KAGVTQTPRYLIKTRGQQVTLSCSPISGHRSVSWYQQTPGQGLQFLFEYFSETQRNKGNFPGRFSGRQFSNSRSEMNVSTLELGDSALYLCASSLEGPSDTQYFGPGTRLTVL.

This rearrangement joins TRBV7-2 to TRBJ2-4; a possible D gene is TRBD2 (5 bases). The J call may be incorrect, as the DNA end agrees better with TRBJ2-5. Per germline, CDR1 SGHTA and CDR2 FQGNSA. The CDR3 totals 14 residues. DNA of the CDR3: TGTGCCAGCAGCTTTAACGGGGACCAAGAGACCCAGTACTTC. This translates into CASSFNGDQETQYF.

This clonotype has more than one count but fewer than ten. This rearrangement joins TRBV7-2 to TRBJ1-6; possibly TRBD1 for D (5 bases). Germline lookup yields CDR1 SGHTA and CDR2 FQGNSA. CDR3 length: 15 residues. Trimming removed 2 bases from V and 5 bases from J, with 10 bases in between. The CDR3 reads CASSLLDRNNSPLHF. CDR3 in DNA: TGTGCCAGCAGCTTATTAGACAGAAATAATTCACCCCTCCACTTT.

The genes are TRBV4-2 and TRBJ2-7, with a weak D call TRBD1 (6 bases). With 0 bases removed from V and 5 bases from J, the gap between germline ends came to 14 bases. Germline V CDR1 and CDR2: LGHNA, YNFKEQ. The CDR3 sequence is 15 residues long. The CDR3 DNA reads TGTGCCAGCAGCCAAGACCGAGCAGGGGACGACGAGCAGTACTTC. The encoded protein is CASSQDRAGDDEQYF.

The gene calls are TRBV4-2 and TRBJ2-1; TRBD1 matches 7 bases. Germline CDR1 is LGHNA and CDR2 is YNFKEQ. This CDR3 contains 15 residues. The V gene end was trimmed by 2 bases and the J gene end by 8 bases; junction bases not matched to a gene: 9. The CDR3: CASSQPGTARDEQFF. The DNA for the CDR3 is TGTGCCAGCAGCCAACCCGGGACAGCTAGAGATGAGCAGTTCTTC.

The chain has TRBV7-2 and TRBJ2-1, with TRBD2 as a possible D gene (5 bases). The tail of the sequence fits TRBJ2-7 better, so the J call may be wrong. The CDR3 has 15 amino acids. In germline, CDR1 is SGHTA, CDR2 FQGNSA. CDR3 sequence: CASNSAASSYNEQYF. In nucleotides, the CDR3 is TGTGCCAGCAACTCAGCGGCCAGCTCCTACAATGAGCAGTACTTC.

To note about this clonotype: A much larger clone sits a single nucleotide away, making a read error possible. The CDR3 carries no conserved terminal phenylalanine or tryptophan, so it likely arises from a read error. The J gene is TRBJ2-5, the V gene TRBV29-1; maybe TRBD2 (5 bases). The germline V gene encodes CDR1 SQVTM and CDR2 ANQGSEA. V dropped 7 bases and J dropped 0 bases, with 12 bases sitting between them. This CDR3 has 13 amino acids. The CDR3 region has the DNA TGCAGCGGGGGAGTCACGTACCAAGAGACCCAGTACTAC. It yields the protein CSGGVTYQETQYY.

This clonotype was counted at least ten times. This sequence joins TRBV7-3 and TRBJ2-5; no clear D gene. Germline V CDR1 and CDR2: SGHTA, FQGTGA. The CDR3 runs 13 residues. The V end lost 5 bases, the J end lost 5 bases, and 12 bases lay between the germline ends. The CDR3 sequence: CASSPRFGETQYF. CDR3 DNA: TGTGCCAGCAGCCCGCGATTTGGGGAGACCCAGTACTTC.

V usage is TRBV20-1 and J usage is TRBJ1-2; 12 bases agree with TRBD1. This CDR3 is 14 amino acids long. With 5 bases clipped from V and 6 bases from J, the junction kept 7 bases outside the gene matches. Germline-derived CDR1 and CDR2 are DFQATT and SNEGSKA (reference sequence). The CDR3 bases are TGCAGTGCTTCCGGGACAGGGGGCGGCAATGGCTACACCTTC. It yields the protein CSASGTGGGNGYTF.

This chain connects TRBV20-1 to TRBJ2-5, with D possibly being TRBD2 (6 bases). This CDR3 spans 14 amino acids. The V end lost 1 base, the J end lost 0 bases, and 9 bases lay between the germline ends. Germline values: CDR1 DFQATT, CDR2 SNEGSKA (reference sequence). The CDR3 reads CSARVADYQETQYF. The DNA for the CDR3 is TGCAGTGCTAGAGTAGCGGATTACCAAGAGACCCAGTACTTC.

This chain joins TRBV20-1 and TRBJ2-3; tentatively, D is TRBD2 (5 bases). The CDR3 loop spans 12 amino acids. Germline CDR1 is DFQATT and CDR2 is SNEGSKA (reference sequence). V was shortened by 2 bases and J by 3 bases, with 6 bases between the two germline ends. The CDR3 nucleotides read TGCAGTGCTAGACGGGGTACAGATACGCAGTATTTT. It specifies CSARRGTDTQYF.

J is TRBJ2-6 and V is TRBV7-2; D might be TRBD2 (5 bases). Trimming removed 5 bases at V and 0 bases at J, with 8 bases between. CDR1 SGHTA and CDR2 FQGNSA come from the germline V gene. CDR3 length: 15 amino acids. DNA of the CDR3: TGTGCCAGCAGCGAGGGCGTCTCTGGGGCCAACGTCCTGACTTTC. It translates to CASSEGVSGANVLTF.

This chain links TRBV7-9 with TRBJ1-2, with a tentative D call TRBD1 (5 bases). The CDR3 has 17 residues. V shed 2 bases and J shed 0 bases, with 16 bases lying between them. Per germline, CDR1 SEHNR and CDR2 FQNEAQ (reference sequence). The CDR3 here is CASSLFRFDRPNYGYTF. The CDR3 DNA sequence: TGTGCCAGCAGCTTATTCCGGTTTGACAGACCTAACTATGGCTACACCTTC. Full variable domain (outside the CDR3, taken from reference TRBV7-9 and TRBJ1-2): DTGVSQNPRHKITKRGQNVTFRCDPISEHNRLYWYRQTLGQGPEFLTYFQNEAQLEKSRLLSDRFSAERPKGSFSTLEIQRTEQGDSAMYLCASSLFRFDRPNYGYTFGSGTRLTVV.

As to this clonotype: The junction departs from germline at one end; a sequencing error may be responsible. This sequence joins TRBV7-9 and TRBJ2-7; 11 bases are shared with TRBD1. The CDR3 spans 14 residues. Germline loops: CDR1 SEHNR, CDR2 FQNEAQ (reference sequence). As DNA, the CDR3 is TGTGCCAGCAGCATGGGACAGGGGGATTACGGGCAGTACTTC. It codes for CASSMGQGDYGQYF. The whole variable domain, remainder taken from reference TRBV7-9 and TRBJ2-7, is DTGVSQNPRHKITKRGQNVTFRCDPISEHNRLYWYRQTLGQGPEFLTYFQNEAQLEKSRLLSDRFSAERPKGSFSTLEIQRTEQGDSAMYLCASSMGQGDYGQYFGPGTRLTVT.

This clonotype was counted a few times. The chain is built from TRBV20-1 and TRBJ1-4, with D unresolved. CDR1 and CDR2 (germline): DFQATT, SNEGSKA (reference sequence). The CDR3 is 12 residues long. Trimming took 0 bases from V and 11 from J, leaving 10 bases between them. The CDR3 here is CSARDLPGKLFF. DNA for the CDR3: TGCAGTGCTAGAGACCTCCCTGGGAAACTGTTTTTT.

This clonotype occurred a few times. The chain recombines TRBV5-1 with TRBJ2-3; weak D call: TRBD1 (6 bases). The germline CDR1 and CDR2 sequences are SGHRS and YFSETQ. V was pared by 4 bases and J by 1 base, with 13 bases between. The CDR3 loop spans 15 amino acids. Written as DNA, the CDR3 is TGCGCCAGCAGCCCTCGACAGGCCCGCACAGATACGCAGTATTTT. It is translated as CASSPRQARTDTQYF. Filled out from reference TRBV5-1 and TRBJ2-3, the complete variable domain reads KAGVTQTPRYLIKTRGQQVTLSCSPISGHRSVSWYQQTPGQGLQFLFEYFSETQRNKGNFPGRFSGRQFSNSRSEMNVSTLELGDSALYLCASSPRQARTDTQYFGPGTRLTVL.

The chain recombines TRBV28 with TRBJ2-1; D call uncertain. Looked up from germline, CDR1 is MDHEN and CDR2 is SYDVKM. This CDR3 region has 12 residues. V lost 8 bases, J lost 9 bases, and 14 bases lay in between. The CDR3: CASWYRVGEQFF. The DNA of the CDR3 is TGTGCCAGCTGGTACCGTGTGGGTGAGCAGTTCTTC.